These T cell receptor beta chains were read from a single sample in a study of blood T cell repertoires in COVID-19. Assay: immunoSEQ multiplex PCR; the TCRdb copy retains only in-frame clones and omits some. The sample yields 40,000 to 50,000 clones, 86% seen once. The sample taken for sequencing was PBMCs or T cells enriched from blood (not recorded which). All receptors come from a woman aged 45-65 years who had recovered from COVID-19. CDR3s include the opening cysteine and the closing phenylalanine or tryptophan. D genes are given only for firm matches. Rows may omit the clone size; those that give it use once, few, many or a size class.

TRBJ1-1,TRBV6-2/TRBV6-3,.,.,TGTGCCAGCAGTTACGGGCAGGGTGGCGCGGAAGCTTTCTTT,CASSYGQGGAEAFF
TRBJ1-3,TRBV5-8,once,TRBD1,TGTGCCAGCAGCCGGGGACAGGGGGCGAACACCATATATTTT,CASSRGQGANTIYF
TRBJ2-1,TRBV7-9,.,TRBD2,TGTGCCAGCAGCGAGGGGACTAGCGGGAGACGAAATGAGCAGTTCTTC,CASSEGTSGRRNEQFF
TRBJ2-5,TRBV28,once,.,TGTGCCAGCAGTTTAGTCTCGGCGGGGGCCAAGACCCAGTACTTC,CASSLVSAGAKTQYF
TRBJ1-2,TRBV28,.,TRBD1,TGTGCCAGCACTCCAGACAGGGCGCAAGGCTACACCTTC,CASTPDRAQGYTF
TRBJ1-2,TRBV12-3/TRBV12-4,.,.,TGTGCCAGCAGTTTTTGGGCAGGCCATGGCTACACCTTC,CASSFWAGHGYTF
TRBJ2-2,TRBV9,once,TRBD1,TGTGCCAGCAGCGGTCAGGGGGCCACCGGGGAGCTGTTTTTT,CASSGQGATGELFF
TRBJ1-2,TRBV3-1/TRBV3-2,.,TRBD1,TGTGCCAGCAGCCACCCAGGGACAGGGGACTATGGCTACACCTTC,CASSHPGTGDYGYTF
TRBJ2-1,TRBV29-1,.,TRBD2,TGCAGCGTCGGGACTAGCGGGTACAATGAGCAGTTCTTC,CSVGTSGYNEQFF
TRBJ2-2,TRBV7-3,few,.,TGTGCCAGCAGCAAACAGGTCACCGGGGAGCTGTTTTTT,CASSKQVTGELFF
TRBJ1-5,TRBV28,.,TRBD1,TGTGCCAGCAGACCGGACAGGCTGGGACAGCCCCAGCATTTT,CASRPDRLGQPQHF
TRBJ2-3,TRBV10-1,.,TRBD1,TGCGCCAGCAGTAGAGGGACAGGGATTGAGGATACGCAGTATTTT,CASSRGTGIEDTQYF
TRBJ2-3,TRBV29-1,.,.,TGCAGCGTTAATATTCTTACGCAGTATTTT,CSVNILTQYF
TRBJ2-3,TRBV19,.,TRBD2,TGTGCCAGTAGTCCGACTAGCGGGAGTTCGACAGATACGCAGTATTTT,CASSPTSGSSTDTQYF
TRBJ2-3,TRBV3-1/TRBV3-2,.,.,TGTGCCAGCAGCCGCCGGACAGTGGCCCCCGCAGATACGCAGTATTTT,CASSRRTVAPADTQYF